This entry lists 12 T cell receptor beta chains sequenced from one sample in a study of CD8 T cells in ankylosing spondylitis. A single record per CDR3 protein comes from TCRdb applying MiXCR to the 5' RACE reads. Of about 250,000 distinct CDR3 sequences detected, over 9.5% appear once; the ten largest clones hold around 2.6%. Sequencing was performed on blood, either unsorted or a sorted T cell fraction (not recorded which). These receptors all stem from a male donor with ankylosing spondylitis or in good health (not recorded which).

This clonotype was found many times. V usage is TRBV12-3 or TRBV12-4 and J usage is TRBJ2-7; TRBD1 might be the D (6 bases). V lost 6 bases and J lost 3, with 12 bases in between. The CDR3 extends over 13 amino acids. CDR3 residues: CASSSRDIYEQYF. The CDR3 DNA reads as TGTGCCAGCAGCAGCCGGGACATCTACGAGCAGTACTTC.

Only one count was recorded for this clonotype. A much larger clone lies a single base off, so this may be a read error. The chain recombines TRBV6-5 with TRBJ2-3, with 9 bases lining up with TRBD2. With V trimmed by 4 bases and J by 0 bases, 11 bases remained unmatched. CDR1 and CDR2 (germline): MNHEY, SVGAGI. This CDR3 contains 18 residues. DNA for the CDR3: TGTGCCAGCAGTTCCTCGAGCGGGGGGATTTCTAGCACAGATACGCAGTATTTT. Amino acids: CASSSSSGGISSTDTQYF.

This clonotype was observed at least ten times. This chain uses TRBV6-5 with TRBJ2-1, with TRBD1 as a possible D gene (5 bases). CDR1 and CDR2 (germline): MNHEY, SVGAGI. The CDR3 runs 12 residues. V lost 11 bases and J 6 bases, leaving 14 bases between the germline ends. The CDR3 DNA reads as TGTGCCTCCGCAGGGTGGGGCAATGAGCAGTTCTTC. This sequence encodes CASAGWGNEQFF.

The gene calls are TRBV4-1 and TRBJ2-7, with 9 bases identical to TRBD1. With 4 bases clipped from V and 6 bases from J, the junction kept 10 bases outside the gene matches. In germline, CDR1 is MGHRA, CDR2 YSYEKL. This CDR3 contains 15 residues. The CDR3 coding sequence is TGCGCCAGCAGCCCCTGGGACAGGGTGGGGTCCGAGCAGTACTTC. Protein product: CASSPWDRVGSEQYF.

This clonotype showed up many times. The CDR3 here is CASSFSGPVTTRRNNEQFF. As DNA, the CDR3 is TGTGCCAGCAGTTTCTCGGGGCCCGTTACCACCCGGAGGAACAATGAGCAGTTCTTC. The chain employs TRBV28 and TRBJ2-1; tentatively, D is TRBD1 or TRBD2 (5 bases each). CDR1 MDHEN and CDR2 SYDVKM come from the germline V gene. This CDR3 has 19 residues. V lost 3 bases and J lost 5, with 26 bases in between.

This clonotype was seen many times. This chain links TRBV29-1 with TRBJ1-1; D is perhaps TRBD1 (6 bases). Per germline, CDR1 SQVTM and CDR2 ANQGSEA. The CDR3 runs 12 residues. V was pared by 0 bases and J by 4 bases, with 6 bases between. CDR3: CSVEEGGTEAFF. The CDR3 DNA sequence: TGCAGCGTTGAAGAAGGGGGCACTGAAGCTTTCTTT.

The sample holds a few counts of this clonotype. This chain connects TRBV9 to TRBJ2-1; 13 bases map to TRBD2. The junction had 6 bases not matched to a gene; V was cut back by 4 bases and J by 8 bases. The CDR3 spans 15 residues. The germline gives CDR1 SGDLS, CDR2 YYNGEE. The CDR3 nucleotides are TGTGCCAGCAGCCCCGGGACTAGCGGGATGGATGAGCAGTTCTTC. Translating gives CASSPGTSGMDEQFF.

This clonotype was recorded a few times. The genes are TRBV5-1 and TRBJ2-3; a possible D gene is TRBD1 (6 bases). This CDR3 contains 16 residues. Germline CDR1 SGHRS, CDR2 YFSETQ. Trimming left V 0 bases short and J 3 bases short, with 14 bases between. The CDR3 nucleotides read TGCGCCAGCAGCTTGGCTCCAGGGCAGGGGACAGATACGCAGTATTTT. Protein sequence: CASSLAPGQGTDTQYF.

This chain uses TRBV5-6 with TRBJ2-1; perhaps TRBD2 as D (7 bases). V was cut by 6 bases and J by 3 bases, with 16 bases left in between. This CDR3 comprises 15 residues. In germline, CDR1 is SGHDT, CDR2 YYEEEE. The CDR3 region is CASNGGARNYNEQFF. The CDR3 DNA follows: TGTGCCAGCAATGGGGGGGCAAGGAACTACAATGAGCAGTTCTTC.

The chain joins TRBV7-9 to TRBJ1-2; the match to TRBD1 covers 10 bases. CDR1 and CDR2 from the germline V gene are SEHNR and FQNEAQ (reference sequence). V was clipped by 3 bases and J by 5 bases; unmatched bases: 3. The CDR3 consists of 14 residues. The CDR3 loop reads CASSFGTGEYGYTF. CDR3 nucleotides: TGTGCCAGCAGCTTTGGGACAGGGGAATATGGCTACACCTTC.

This clonotype was detected ten times or more. This chain connects TRBV20-1 to TRBJ1-5; 8 bases are a match to TRBD1. Germline lookup yields CDR1 DFQATT and CDR2 SNEGSKA (reference sequence). V trimming: 2 bases; J trimming: 7 bases; junction bases outside the gene matches: 4. The CDR3 sequence is 13 residues long. As DNA, the CDR3 is TGCAGTGCTAGACGCGACAGGGGCCAGCCCCAGCATTTT. This gives the protein CSARRDRGQPQHF.

This clonotype is a singleton in its sample. The chain is built from TRBV5-6 and TRBJ2-3; maybe TRBD1 (5 bases). Per the germline V gene, CDR1 is SGHDT and CDR2 is YYEEEE. Trimming removed 4 bases from V and 6 bases from J, with 9 bases in between. This CDR3 is 12 amino acids long. CDR3 nucleotide sequence: TGTGCCAGCAGCAGGGGCGAGGATACGCAGTATTTT. It is translated as CASSRGEDTQYF.